This T cell receptor beta chain is drawn from a study of OX40 agonist ivuxolimab in advanced cancers. Study context: Patients were dosed with the agonistic anti-OX40 (CD134) antibody ivuxolimab. Findings and caveats of the study: There was clonal expansion of CD4+ and CD8+ blood T cells by week 6 at 0.1 to 3.0 mg/kg. CD8+ T cells (on average) carried more expanded clones than CD4+ T cells.

Measured with immunoSEQ multiplex PCR; TCRdb has only the in-frame clones, and not every one. Of 30,000 to 45,000 clones listed, roughly 86% were seen once; the top ten hold roughly 2%. The V end lost 0 bases, the J end lost 4 bases, and 15 bases lay between the germline ends. Germline CDR1 and CDR2: SEHNR and FQNEAQ (reference sequence). CDR3 length: 16 amino acids. Remarks on this clone: Its target is not known.

The chain has TRBV7-9 and TRBJ1-2; D unresolved. The specimen was CD4+ or CD8+ T cells sorted from blood, collected in a trial of the OX40 agonist ivuxolimab. The clonotype was recovered from an adult with an advanced solid tumor such as melanoma, head and neck, liver or kidney cancer. Written as DNA, the CDR3 is TGTGCCAGCAGCTTAGCCTCCCTAAAGACGTTCTATGGCTACACCTTC. Translating gives CASSLASLKTFYGYTF.